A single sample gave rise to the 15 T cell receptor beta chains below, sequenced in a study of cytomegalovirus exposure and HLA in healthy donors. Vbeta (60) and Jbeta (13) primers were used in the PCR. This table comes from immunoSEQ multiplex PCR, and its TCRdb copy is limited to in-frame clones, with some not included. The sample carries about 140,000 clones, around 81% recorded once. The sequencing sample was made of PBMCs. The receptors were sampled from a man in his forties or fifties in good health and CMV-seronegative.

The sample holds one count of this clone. The CDR3 sequence: CASSPGLAGGLDEQFF. The CDR3 DNA sequence: TGTGCCAGCAGCCCGGGACTAGCGGGGGGTTTGGATGAGCAGTTCTTC. The genes are TRBV7-2 and TRBJ2-1, with 15 bases identical to TRBD2. From germline, CDR1 is SGHTA and CDR2 FQGNSA. The V and J ends lost 5 bases and 8 bases, in that order; junction bases with no gene match: 7. The CDR3 is made up of 16 amino acids.

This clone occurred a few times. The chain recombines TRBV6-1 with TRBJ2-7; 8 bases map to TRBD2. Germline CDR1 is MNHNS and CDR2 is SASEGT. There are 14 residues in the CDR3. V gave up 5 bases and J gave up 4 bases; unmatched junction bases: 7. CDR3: CASSLEAGAYEQYF. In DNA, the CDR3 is TGTGCCAGCAGTCTAGAAGCGGGGGCTTACGAGCAGTACTTC.

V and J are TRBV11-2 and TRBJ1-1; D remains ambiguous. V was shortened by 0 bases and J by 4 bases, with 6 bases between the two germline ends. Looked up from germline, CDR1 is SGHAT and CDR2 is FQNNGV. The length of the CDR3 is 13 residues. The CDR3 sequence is CASSLESLTEAFF. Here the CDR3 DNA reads TGTGCCAGCAGCTTAGAGTCCCTCACTGAAGCTTTCTTT.

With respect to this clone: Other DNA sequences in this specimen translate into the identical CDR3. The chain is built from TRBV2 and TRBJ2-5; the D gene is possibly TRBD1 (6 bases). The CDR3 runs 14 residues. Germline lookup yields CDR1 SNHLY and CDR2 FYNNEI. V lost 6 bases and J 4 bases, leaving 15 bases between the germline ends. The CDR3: CASSNQGSGETQYF. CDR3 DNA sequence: TGTGCCAGCAGCAATCAGGGGAGTGGAGAGACCCAGTACTTC. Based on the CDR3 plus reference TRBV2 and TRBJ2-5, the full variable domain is EPEVTQTPSHQVTQMGQEVILRCVPISNHLYFYWYRQILGQKVEFLVSFYNNEISEKSEIFDDQFSVERPDGSNFTLKIRSTKLEDSAMYFCASSNQGSGETQYFGPGTRLLVL.

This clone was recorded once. The CDR3 loop is CASSPYRGGGYNEQFF. CDR3 nucleotides: TGTGCCAGCAGCCCCTACCGAGGGGGGGGATACAATGAGCAGTTCTTC. The chain uses TRBV7-8 and TRBJ2-1, with D possibly being TRBD2 (7 bases). The CDR3 is 16 amino acids. Trimming cost V 5 bases and J 4 bases, with 18 bases left between them. Germline CDR1 is SGHVS and CDR2 is FQNEAQ.

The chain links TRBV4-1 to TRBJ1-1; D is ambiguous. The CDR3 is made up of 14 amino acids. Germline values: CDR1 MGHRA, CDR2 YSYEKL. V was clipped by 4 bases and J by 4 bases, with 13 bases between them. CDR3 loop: CASSPPRPSTEAFF. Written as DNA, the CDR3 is TGCGCCAGCAGCCCCCCGCGGCCCTCCACTGAAGCTTTCTTT.

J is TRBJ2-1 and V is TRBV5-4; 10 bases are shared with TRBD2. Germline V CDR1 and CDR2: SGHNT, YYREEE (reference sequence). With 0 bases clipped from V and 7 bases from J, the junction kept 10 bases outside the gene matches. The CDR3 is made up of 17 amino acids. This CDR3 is CASSLGSSGRSVNEQFF. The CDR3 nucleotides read TGTGCCAGCAGCTTGGGGTCTAGCGGGAGAAGTGTTAATGAGCAGTTCTTC.

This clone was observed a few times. CDR3 in DNA: TGCAGCGTTGAAGTGCAGGGATCGTACACTGAAGCTTTCTTT. It is translated as CSVEVQGSYTEAFF. This sequence joins TRBV29-1 and TRBJ1-1, with TRBD1 as a possible D gene (5 bases). The germline gives CDR1 SQVTM, CDR2 ANQGSEA. V shed 1 base and J shed 3 bases, with 12 bases lying between them. This CDR3 is built from 14 residues. Together with reference TRBV29-1 and TRBJ1-1, the CDR3 gives the full variable domain: SAVISQKPSRDICQRGTSLTIQCQVDSQVTMMFWYRQQPGQSLTLIATANQGSEATYESGFVIDKFPISRPNLTFSTLTVSNMSPEDSSIYLCSVEVQGSYTEAFFGQGTRLTVV.

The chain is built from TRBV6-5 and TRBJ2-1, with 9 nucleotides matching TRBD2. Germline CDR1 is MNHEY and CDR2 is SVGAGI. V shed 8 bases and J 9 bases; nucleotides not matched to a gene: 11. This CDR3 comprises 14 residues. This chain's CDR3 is CASARVAGVSEQFF. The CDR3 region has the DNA TGTGCCAGCGCCCGGGTAGCGGGAGTTTCTGAGCAGTTCTTC.

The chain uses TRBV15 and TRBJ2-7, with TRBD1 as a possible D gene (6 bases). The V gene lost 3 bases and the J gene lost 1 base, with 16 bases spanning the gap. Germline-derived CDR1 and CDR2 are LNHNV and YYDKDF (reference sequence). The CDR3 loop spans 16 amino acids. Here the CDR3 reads CATSREPTGRSYEQYF. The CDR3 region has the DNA TGTGCCACCAGCAGGGAACCGACAGGTCGATCCTACGAGCAGTACTTC.

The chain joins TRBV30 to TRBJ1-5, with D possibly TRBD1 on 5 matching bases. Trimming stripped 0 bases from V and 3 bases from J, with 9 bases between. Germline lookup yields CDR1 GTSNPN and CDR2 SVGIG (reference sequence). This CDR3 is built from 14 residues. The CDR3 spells CAWSVGGPNQPQHF. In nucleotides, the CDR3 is TGTGCCTGGAGTGTGGGGGGTCCCAATCAGCCCCAGCATTTT.

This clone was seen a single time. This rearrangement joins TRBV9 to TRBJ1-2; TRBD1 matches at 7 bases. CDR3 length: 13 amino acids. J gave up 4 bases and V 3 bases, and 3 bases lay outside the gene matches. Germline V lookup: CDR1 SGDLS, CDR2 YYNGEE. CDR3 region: CASSASGGYGYTF. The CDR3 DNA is TGTGCCAGCAGCGCCTCAGGGGGCTATGGCTACACCTTC. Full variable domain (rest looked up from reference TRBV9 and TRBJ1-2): DSGVTQTPKHLITATGQRVTLRCSPRSGDLSVYWYQQSLDQGLQFLIQYYNGEERAKGNILERFSAQQFPDLHSELNLSSLELGDSALYFCASSASGGYGYTFGSGTRLTVV.

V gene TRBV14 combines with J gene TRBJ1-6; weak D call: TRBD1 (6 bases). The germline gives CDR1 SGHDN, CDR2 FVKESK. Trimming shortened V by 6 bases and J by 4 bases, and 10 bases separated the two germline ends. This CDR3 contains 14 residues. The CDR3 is CASRLQGYNSPLHF. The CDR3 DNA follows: TGTGCCAGCAGATTACAGGGTTATAATTCACCCCTCCACTTT.

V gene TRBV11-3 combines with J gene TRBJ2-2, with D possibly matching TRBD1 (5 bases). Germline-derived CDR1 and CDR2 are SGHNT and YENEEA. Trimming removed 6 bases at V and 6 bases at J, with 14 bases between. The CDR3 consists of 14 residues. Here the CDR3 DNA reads TGTGCCAGCAGTTCTACTTCAGGGCCCGGGGAGCTGTTTTTT. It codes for CASSSTSGPGELFF. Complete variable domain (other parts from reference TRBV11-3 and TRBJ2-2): EAGVVQSPRYKIIEKKQPVAFWCNPISGHNTLYWYLQNLGQGPELLIRYENEEAVDDSQLPKDRFSAERLKGVDSTLKIQPAELGDSAVYLCASSSTSGPGELFFGEGSRLTVL.

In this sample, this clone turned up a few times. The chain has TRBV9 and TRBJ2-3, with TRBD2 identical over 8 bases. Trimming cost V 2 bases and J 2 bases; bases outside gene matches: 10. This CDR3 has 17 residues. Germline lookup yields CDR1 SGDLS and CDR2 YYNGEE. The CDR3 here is CASSVFPAGVSTDTQYF. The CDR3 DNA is TGTGCCAGCAGCGTGTTCCCAGCGGGGGTCTCCACAGATACGCAGTATTTT. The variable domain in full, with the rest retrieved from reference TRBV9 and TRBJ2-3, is DSGVTQTPKHLITATGQRVTLRCSPRSGDLSVYWYQQSLDQGLQFLIQYYNGEERAKGNILERFSAQQFPDLHSELNLSSLELGDSALYFCASSVFPAGVSTDTQYFGPGTRLTVL.